The sequence of this T cell receptor (beta chain) was determined in a study of blood T cell repertoires in COVID-19. Original analysis: Estimates of nucleated cell counts were drawn from the amplification of reference gene primers. Profiling relied on immunoSEQ multiplex PCR, and the TCRdb table lists in-frame clones only, not all of them. V, J and clone size are those of that table, while D and trimming were read from the DNA. The table has some 250,000 clones, around 80% seen once. Per the germline V gene, CDR1 is MDHEN and CDR2 is SYDVKM. CDR3 size: 13 residues. V gave up 4 bases and J gave up 6 bases, with 13 bases separating them.

The origin of this receptor is a man aged 55 to 70 with acute or convalescent COVID-19. V and J are TRBV28 and TRBJ2-7, with a possible D match to TRBD2 (6 bases). Sequenced sample: peripheral blood. In DNA form, the CDR3 reads TGTGCCAGCAGTTGGGGCGCCGGGGGCGAGCAGTACTTC. Protein: CASSWGAGGEQYF.